One sample yielded the 22 T cell receptor beta chains listed below, sequenced in a study of T cell responses to AZD1222 COVID-19 vaccine. Clones were read by immunoSEQ multiplex PCR, and TCRdb kept only the in-frame ones, dropping some. The sample includes around 160,000 clones, 80% to 90% of them seen just once. This specimen was peripheral blood, taken on day 0 of AZD1222 vaccination. The origin of the receptors is an adult in good health.

The chain joins TRBV15 to TRBJ2-1; 9 nucleotides line up with TRBD2. J was trimmed by 6 bases and V by 5 bases; bases with no gene match: 8. This CDR3 spans 15 amino acids. The V gene's germline CDR1 is LNHNV and CDR2 YYDKDF (reference sequence). The DNA of the CDR3 is TGTGCCACCAGCGCACCGGGACTAGCCGGCAATGAGCAGTTCTTC. It encodes CATSAPGLAGNEQFF.

The chain recombines TRBV4-1 with TRBJ2-7; D gene ambiguous. CDR3 size: 17 residues. Trimming cost V 1 base and J 0 bases, with 16 bases left between them. Per germline, CDR1 MGHRA and CDR2 YSYEKL. CDR3 protein: CASSQVLPIIGSYEQYF. The CDR3 DNA reads as TGCGCCAGCAGCCAAGTTCTACCGATAATTGGCTCCTACGAGCAGTACTTC.

This clone was observed at least ten times. The rearrangement uses TRBV3-1 (or the pseudogene TRBV3-2) and TRBJ2-7; TRBD1 matches at 7 bases. Trimming cost V 5 bases and J 6 bases; bases outside gene matches: 4. The CDR3 length is 12 residues. Germline CDR1 is LGHDT and CDR2 is YNNKEL (reference sequence). CDR3 DNA: TGTGCCAGCAGCGACAGGGAAGGCGAGCAGTACTTC. Its protein is CASSDREGEQYF.

V is TRBV7-8 and J is TRBJ2-7; D may be TRBD1 (6 bases). Looked up from germline, CDR1 is SGHVS and CDR2 is FQNEAQ. The ends were cut back, 1 base at V and 7 bases at J, with 8 bases in the middle. This CDR3 has 12 amino acids. The CDR3: CASSLGGGEQYF. CDR3 DNA: TGTGCCAGCAGCTTAGGAGGGGGTGAGCAGTACTTC.

V gene TRBV12-3 or TRBV12-4 combines with J gene TRBJ1-5; no firm D call. CDR3 size: 13 residues. Trimming stripped 2 bases from V and 8 bases from J, with 10 bases between. The CDR3 loop is CASSLSGFEPQHF. The CDR3 bases are TGTGCCAGCAGTTTAAGCGGTTTCGAGCCCCAGCATTTT.

The rearrangement links TRBV7-2 to TRBJ1-2; tentative D call: TRBD1 (6 bases). CDR3 size: 12 residues. The germline V gene has CDR1 SGHTA and CDR2 FQGNSA. Trimming pared 5 bases from V and 6 bases from J, leaving 10 bases between. Here the CDR3 DNA reads TGTGCCAGCAGCCCTCGGACAGATGGCTACACCTTC. As protein: CASSPRTDGYTF.

The chain joins TRBV19 to TRBJ2-1; a possible D gene is TRBD2 (5 bases). The CDR3 loop spans 14 amino acids. The germline gives CDR1 LNHDA, CDR2 SQIVND (reference sequence). V lost 8 bases and J 3 bases, leaving 14 bases between the germline ends. The CDR3 reads CASRNSGHYNEQFF. The DNA for the CDR3 is TGTGCCAGTCGCAACAGCGGCCACTACAATGAGCAGTTCTTC.

The CDR3 bases are TGTGCCAGCAGTACTATGGGGGTAGACTATGGCTACACCTTC. Translation: CASSTMGVDYGYTF. The rearrangement joins TRBV6-2 or TRBV6-3 to TRBJ1-2, with D possibly matching TRBD1 (5 bases). Per the germline V gene, CDR1 is MNHEY and CDR2 is SVGEGT. This CDR3 has 14 residues. V shed 5 bases and J shed 3 bases, with 13 bases lying between them.

J is TRBJ2-2 and V is TRBV6-2 or TRBV6-3; 8 bases map to TRBD2. The germline gives CDR1 MNHEY, CDR2 SVGEGT. The V segment lost 6 bases and the J segment 0 bases; nucleotides outside the gene matches: 3. This CDR3 spans 15 amino acids. The CDR3 DNA reads TGTGCCAGCAGCCGACTAGCGCCGAACACCGGGGAGCTGTTTTTT. Its protein product is CASSRLAPNTGELFF.

This clone was detected a few times. The rearrangement links TRBV9 to TRBJ2-2; unclear D gene. The germline V gene has CDR1 SGDLS and CDR2 YYNGEE. Between the trimmed V and J ends, which lost 3 bases and 0 bases, there was a span of 9 bases. The CDR3 is 15 residues long. The CDR3 DNA is TGTGCCAGCAGCGGAAGGAACACGAACACCGGGGAGCTGTTTTTT. Protein sequence: CASSGRNTNTGELFF.

Note on this clone: This sample includes further DNA sequences coding for the same CDR3. The chain employs TRBV7-2 and TRBJ2-5; D uncertain. The CDR3 runs to 13 residues. Trimming cost V 2 bases and J 3 bases, with 7 bases left between them. Germline CDR1 and CDR2: SGHTA and FQGNSA. CDR3 coding DNA: TGTGCCAGCAGCTTATTCTTGGAAGAGACCCAGTACTTC. As protein: CASSLFLEETQYF.

The V and J genes are TRBV4-3 and TRBJ2-2; no clear D gene. The V gene's germline CDR1 is LGHNA and CDR2 YSLEER. This CDR3 has 15 amino acids. Trimming cost V 1 base and J 5 bases, with 11 bases left between them. CDR3: CASSQVSSPTGELFF. Written as DNA, the CDR3 is TGCGCCAGCAGCCAAGTATCTAGTCCAACCGGGGAGCTGTTTTTT.

This sequence joins TRBV5-1 and TRBJ1-4; 8 nucleotides match TRBD1. Germline V lookup: CDR1 SGHRS, CDR2 YFSETQ. The ends lost 4 bases at V and 0 bases at J; junction bases unmatched: 11. CDR3 length: 18 residues. The CDR3, as DNA: TGCGCCAGCAGCCCGTGGGCGGGACAGGCCGCAACTAATGAAAAACTGTTTTTT. Encoded protein: CASSPWAGQAATNEKLFF. Together with reference TRBV5-1 and TRBJ1-4, the CDR3 gives the full variable domain: KAGVTQTPRYLIKTRGQQVTLSCSPISGHRSVSWYQQTPGQGLQFLFEYFSETQRNKGNFPGRFSGRQFSNSRSEMNVSTLELGDSALYLCASSPWAGQAATNEKLFFGSGTQLSVL.

The rearrangement links TRBV7-2 to TRBJ1-5, with D uncertain. The CDR3 covers 15 residues. CDR1 and CDR2 from the germline V gene are SGHTA and FQGNSA. V was shortened by 5 bases and J by 4 bases, with 15 bases between the two germline ends. CDR3 bases: TGTGCCAGCAGCGCCCGGTCCTTGGAGAATCAGCCCCAGCATTTT. Translating gives CASSARSLENQPQHF.

The chain carries TRBV5-6 and TRBJ1-2, with D possibly TRBD1 on 5 matching bases. Germline assignment: CDR1 SGHDT and CDR2 YYEEEE. Trimming stripped 1 base from V and 2 bases from J, with 6 bases between. This CDR3 region has 13 residues. The CDR3: CASSLSGNYGYTF. Written as DNA, the CDR3 is TGTGCCAGCAGCTTGTCAGGGAACTATGGCTACACCTTC.

This chain joins TRBV18 and TRBJ1-2, with 8 bases lining up with TRBD1. The length of the CDR3 is 14 residues. Germline loops: CDR1 KGHSH, CDR2 LQKENI. V lost 0 bases and J lost 4; bases outside the gene matches: 1. CDR3 amino acids: CASSPPDRAYGYTF. The CDR3 region has the DNA TGTGCCAGCTCACCACCGGACAGGGCCTATGGCTACACCTTC.

This chain links TRBV5-4 with TRBJ2-7; no clear D. The germline V gene has CDR1 SGHNT and CDR2 YYREEE (reference sequence). This CDR3 is 14 amino acids long. The V gene lost 4 bases and the J gene lost 0 bases, with 11 bases spanning the gap. Written as DNA, the CDR3 is TGTGCCAGCAGCCGCCCCCGGAGCTCCTACGAGCAGTACTTC. Amino acid sequence: CASSRPRSSYEQYF.

This sequence joins TRBV5-1 and TRBJ1-6, with D unresolved. Germline V gene lookup returns CDR1 SGHRS and CDR2 YFSETQ. The CDR3 contains 15 residues. Trimming left V 4 bases short and J 0 bases short, with 8 bases between. CDR3 sequence reads: CASSPRSSYNSPLHF. The CDR3 DNA sequence: TGCGCCAGCAGCCCTAGGAGCTCCTATAATTCACCCCTCCACTTT.

The chain joins TRBV19 to TRBJ1-2; D unclear. The V gene lost 1 base and the J gene lost 4 bases, with 7 bases spanning the gap. CDR1 and CDR2 from the germline V gene are LNHDA and SQIVND (reference sequence). The CDR3 consists of 13 residues. The CDR3 spells CASSIGPAYGYTF. Here the CDR3 DNA reads TGTGCCAGTAGTATAGGGCCGGCCTATGGCTACACCTTC.

Here the CDR3 reads CASRVLASTYNEQFF. The CDR3 coding sequence is TGTGCCAGCAGGGTACTAGCGAGCACGTACAATGAGCAGTTCTTC. The chain is built from TRBV5-5 and TRBJ2-1; 7 nucleotides line up with TRBD2. Germline V gene sequence: CDR1 SGHKS, CDR2 YYEKEE (reference sequence). V shed 5 bases and J 4 bases; nucleotides not matched to a gene: 9. The CDR3 extends over 15 amino acids.

The rearrangement joins TRBV5-1 to TRBJ2-6, with no clear D. Germline lookup yields CDR1 SGHRS and CDR2 YFSETQ. V was trimmed by 3 bases and J by 0 bases, leaving 7 bases between them. This CDR3 is 15 amino acids long. The CDR3 loop reads CASSSTHSGANVLTF. The CDR3 DNA follows: TGCGCCAGCAGCTCCACCCACTCTGGGGCCAACGTCCTGACTTTC.

V is TRBV3-1 (or the pseudogene TRBV3-2) and J is TRBJ2-1; tentative D call: TRBD1 (6 bases). Trimming removed 5 bases from V and 5 bases from J, with 16 bases in between. Germline assignment: CDR1 LGHDT and CDR2 YNNKEL (reference sequence). The CDR3 length is 15 residues. CDR3 coding DNA: TGTGCCAGCAGCGCCCGGGCGGCAGGGGACAATGAGCAGTTCTTC. This gives the protein CASSARAAGDNEQFF.